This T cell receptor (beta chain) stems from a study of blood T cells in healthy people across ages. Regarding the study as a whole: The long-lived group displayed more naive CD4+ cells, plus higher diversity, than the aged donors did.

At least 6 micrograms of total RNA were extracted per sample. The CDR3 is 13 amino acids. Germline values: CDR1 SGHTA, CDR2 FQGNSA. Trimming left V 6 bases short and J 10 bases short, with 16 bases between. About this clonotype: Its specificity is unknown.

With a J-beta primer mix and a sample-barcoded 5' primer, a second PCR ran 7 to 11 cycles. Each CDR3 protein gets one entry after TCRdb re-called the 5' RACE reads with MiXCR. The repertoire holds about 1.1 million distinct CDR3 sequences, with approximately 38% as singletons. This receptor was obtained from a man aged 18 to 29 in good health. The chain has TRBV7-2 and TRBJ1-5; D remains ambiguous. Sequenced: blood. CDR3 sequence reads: CASSPIHGQPQHF. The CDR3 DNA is TGTGCCAGCAGTCCCATTCACGGCCAACCCCAGCATTTT.